This T cell receptor beta chain stems from a study of CD8 T cells in ankylosing spondylitis. Study-wide points: Relatively scarce in peripheral blood, disease-linked clones were CD8+. A TCR beta motif of about eight highly homologous variants seemed to mark ankylosing spondylitis blood.

Germline V CDR1 and CDR2: SGHRS, YFSETQ. This CDR3 has 14 amino acids. Trimming removed 4 bases at V and 5 bases at J, with 13 bases between. This clonotype was counted only a few times. Its matching antigen is unknown. TCRdb itself ran the 5' RACE reads through MiXCR, one entry per CDR3 protein. The sample consists of under 250,000 distinct CDR3 sequences, roughly 10% of them appearing once. This TCR came from a male donor with ankylosing spondylitis or in good health (not recorded which). This chain connects TRBV5-1 to TRBJ2-1, with D perhaps matching TRBD1 or TRBD2 (5 bases each). The source material was blood, either unsorted or a sorted T cell fraction (not recorded which). The CDR3: CASSIGTANNEQFF. DNA of the CDR3: TGCGCCAGCAGCATAGGGACGGCCAACAATGAGCAGTTCTTC.